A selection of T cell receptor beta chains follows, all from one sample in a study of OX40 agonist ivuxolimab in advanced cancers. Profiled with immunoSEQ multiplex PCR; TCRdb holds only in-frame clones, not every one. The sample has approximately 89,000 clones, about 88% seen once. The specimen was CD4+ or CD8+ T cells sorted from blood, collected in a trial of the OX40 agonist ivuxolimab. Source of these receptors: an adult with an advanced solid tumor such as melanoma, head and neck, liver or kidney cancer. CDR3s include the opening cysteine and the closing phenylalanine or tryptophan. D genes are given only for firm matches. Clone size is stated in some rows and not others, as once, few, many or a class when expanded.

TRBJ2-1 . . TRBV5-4 TGTGCCAGCCGTCCTAGCTCCTACAATGAGCAGTTCTTC CASRPSSYNEQFF
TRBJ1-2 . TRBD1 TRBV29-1 TGCAGCGTCTCAAGACAGGGTGACTATGGCTACACCTTC CSVSRQGDYGYTF
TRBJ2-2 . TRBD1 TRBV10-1 TGCGCCAGCAGCGACGGGACAGGGAATACCGGGGAGCTGTTTTTT CASSDGTGNTGELFF
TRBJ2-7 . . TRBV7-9 TGTGCCAGCAGCTTTCCCCAGCTGGCAGGGGATAGGGACGAGCAGTACTTC CASSFPQLAGDRDEQYF
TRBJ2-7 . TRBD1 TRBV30 TGTGCCTGTATCGTACAGGGGCCAGCCTACGAGCAGTACTTC CACIVQGPAYEQYF
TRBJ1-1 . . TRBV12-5 TGTGCTAGTGGTTTGGTATTCGGCAGGGGAGCGAACACTGAAGCTTTCTTT CASGLVFGRGANTEAFF
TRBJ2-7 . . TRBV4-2 TGTGCCAGCAGCCCAGGTTTCTCACCCTCGGGTTCCTACGAGCAGTACTTC CASSPGFSPSGSYEQYF
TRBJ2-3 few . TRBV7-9 TGTGCCAGCAGCTTAGGGGGGGCAAGCGATACGCAGTATTTT CASSLGGASDTQYF
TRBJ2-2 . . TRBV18 TGTGCCAGCTCACCACAACAGTTTGGCGGGGAGCTGTTTTTT CASSPQQFGGELFF
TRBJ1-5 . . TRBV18 TGTGCCAGCTCACCGAGAATAGGGGGGAATCAGCCCCAGCATTTT CASSPRIGGNQPQHF
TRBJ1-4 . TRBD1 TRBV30 TGTGCCTGGAGGGGAACAGGGGTTGAAAAACTGTTTTTT CAWRGTGVEKLFF
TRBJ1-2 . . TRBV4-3 TGCGCCAGCAGCCAAGATTGGAGGGACGGCTACACCTTC CASSQDWRDGYTF
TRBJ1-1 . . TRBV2 TGTGCCAGCAGTGAGGGCAAGAACACTGAAGCTTTCTTT CASSEGKNTEAFF
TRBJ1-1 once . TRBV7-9 TGTGCCAGCAGCTTAGGAGGGACACAAAACACTGAAGCTTTCTTT CASSLGGTQNTEAFF
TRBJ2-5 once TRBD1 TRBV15 TGTGCCACTGCCGGGACAGGGGGCAGGGAGACCCAGTACTTC CATAGTGGRETQYF